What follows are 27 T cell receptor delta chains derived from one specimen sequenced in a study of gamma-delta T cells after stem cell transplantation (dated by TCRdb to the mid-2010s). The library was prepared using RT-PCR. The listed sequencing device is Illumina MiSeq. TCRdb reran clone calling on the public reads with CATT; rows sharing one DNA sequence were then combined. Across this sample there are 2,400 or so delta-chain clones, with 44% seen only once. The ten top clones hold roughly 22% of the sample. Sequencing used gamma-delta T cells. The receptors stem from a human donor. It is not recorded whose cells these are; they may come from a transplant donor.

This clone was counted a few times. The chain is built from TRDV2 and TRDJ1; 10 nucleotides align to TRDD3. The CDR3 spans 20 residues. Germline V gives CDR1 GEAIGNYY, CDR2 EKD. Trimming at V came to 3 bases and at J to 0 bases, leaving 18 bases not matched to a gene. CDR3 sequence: CACDPLRSKLGDADTDKLIF. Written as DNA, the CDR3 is TGTGCCTGTGACCCTCTACGGTCTAAACTGGGGGATGCTGACACCGATAAACTCATCTTT.

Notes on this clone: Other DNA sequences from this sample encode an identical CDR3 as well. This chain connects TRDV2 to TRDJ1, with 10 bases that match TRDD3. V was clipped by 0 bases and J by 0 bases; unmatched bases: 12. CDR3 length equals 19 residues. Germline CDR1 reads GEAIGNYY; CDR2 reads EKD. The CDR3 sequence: CACDTVGPGGDTHTDKLIF. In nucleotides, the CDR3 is TGTGCCTGTGACACCGTAGGTCCTGGGGGGGATACGCACACCGATAAACTCATCTTT.

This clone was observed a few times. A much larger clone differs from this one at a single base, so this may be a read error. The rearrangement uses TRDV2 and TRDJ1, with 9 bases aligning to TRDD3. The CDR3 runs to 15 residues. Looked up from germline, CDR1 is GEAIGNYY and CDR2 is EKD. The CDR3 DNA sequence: TGTGCCTGTGACGCGGTCACTGGGGGACGCGATAACCTCATCTTT. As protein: CACDAVTGGRDNLIF.

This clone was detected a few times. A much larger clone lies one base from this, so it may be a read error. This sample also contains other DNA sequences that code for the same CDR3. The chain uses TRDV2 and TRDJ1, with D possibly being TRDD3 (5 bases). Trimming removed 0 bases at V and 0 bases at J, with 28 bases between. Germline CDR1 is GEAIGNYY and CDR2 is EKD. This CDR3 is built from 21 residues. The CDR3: CACDTVKAPVGGYRDTDKLIF. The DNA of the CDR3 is TGTGCCTGTGACACCGTTAAGGCCCCTGTCGGGGGCTACAGAGACACCGATAAACTCATCTTT.

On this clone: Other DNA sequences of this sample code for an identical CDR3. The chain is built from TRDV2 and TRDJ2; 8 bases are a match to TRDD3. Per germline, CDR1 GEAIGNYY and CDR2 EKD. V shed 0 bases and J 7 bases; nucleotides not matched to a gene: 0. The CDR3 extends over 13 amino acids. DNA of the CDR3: TGTGCCTGTGACACCTGGGGGATAGCACAACTCTTCTTT. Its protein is CACDTWGIAQLFF.

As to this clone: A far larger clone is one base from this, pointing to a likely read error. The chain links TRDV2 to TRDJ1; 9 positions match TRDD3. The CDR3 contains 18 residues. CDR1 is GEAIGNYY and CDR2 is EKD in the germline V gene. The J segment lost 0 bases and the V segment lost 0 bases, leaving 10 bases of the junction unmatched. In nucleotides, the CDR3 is TGTGCCTGTGACACCCTCTATGCTGGGGGATCCTACACCGATAAACTCATCTTT. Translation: CACDTLYAGGSYTDKLIF.

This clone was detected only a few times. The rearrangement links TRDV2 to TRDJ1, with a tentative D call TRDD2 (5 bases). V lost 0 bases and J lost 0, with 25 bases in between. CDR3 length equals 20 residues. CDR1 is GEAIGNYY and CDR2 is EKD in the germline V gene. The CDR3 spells CACDTVGGVPTPMYTDKLIF. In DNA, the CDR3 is TGTGCCTGTGACACCGTGGGAGGGGTACCTACCCCTATGTACACCGATAAACTCATCTTT.

In DNA, the CDR3 is TGTGCCTGTGACGCCTGGGGGAAAACCGATAAACTCATCTTT. The encoded protein is CACDAWGKTDKLIF. The V call is TRDV2, the J call TRDJ1; 8 nucleotides align to TRDD3. Germline CDR1 reads GEAIGNYY; CDR2 reads EKD. Trimming removed 3 bases from V and 2 bases from J; junction bases left unmatched: 4. This CDR3 comprises 14 residues.

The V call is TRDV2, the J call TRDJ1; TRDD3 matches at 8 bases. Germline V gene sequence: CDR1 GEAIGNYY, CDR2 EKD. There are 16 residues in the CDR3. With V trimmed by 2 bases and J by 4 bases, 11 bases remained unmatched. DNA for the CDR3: TGTGCCTGTGACATACTGGGGGCCCGCCGGGTCGATAAACTCATCTTT. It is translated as CACDILGARRVDKLIF.

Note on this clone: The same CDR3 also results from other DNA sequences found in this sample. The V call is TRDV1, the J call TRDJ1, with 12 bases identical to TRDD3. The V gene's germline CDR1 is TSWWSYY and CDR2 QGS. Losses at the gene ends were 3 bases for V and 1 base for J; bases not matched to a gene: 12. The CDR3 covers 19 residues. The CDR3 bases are TGTGCTCTTGGGGAGTTCCTACGCCTGGGGGATACGGTCACCGATAAACTCATCTTT. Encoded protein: CALGEFLRLGDTVTDKLIF.

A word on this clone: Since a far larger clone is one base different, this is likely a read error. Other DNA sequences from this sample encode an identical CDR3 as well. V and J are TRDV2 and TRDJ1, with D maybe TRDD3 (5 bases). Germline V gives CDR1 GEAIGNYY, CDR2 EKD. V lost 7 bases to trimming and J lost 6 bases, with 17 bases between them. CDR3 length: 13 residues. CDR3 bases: TGTGCCTGCGACGGTCTTGGGGAAAATAAACTCATCTTT. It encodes CACDGLGENKLIF.

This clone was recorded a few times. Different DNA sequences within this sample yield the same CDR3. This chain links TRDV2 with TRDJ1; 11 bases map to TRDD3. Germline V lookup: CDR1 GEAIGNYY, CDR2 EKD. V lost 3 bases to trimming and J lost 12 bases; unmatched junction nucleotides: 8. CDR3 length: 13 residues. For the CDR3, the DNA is TGTGCCTGTGACCCAATCCTGGGGGATACCGTCATCTTT. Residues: CACDPILGDTVIF.

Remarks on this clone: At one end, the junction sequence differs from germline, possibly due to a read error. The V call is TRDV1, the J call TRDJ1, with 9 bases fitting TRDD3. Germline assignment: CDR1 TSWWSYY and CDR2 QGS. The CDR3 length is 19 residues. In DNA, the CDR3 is TGTGCTCTTGGGGAACTACGCACCATCCGACTGGGGGAACCCGAGAAACTCATCTTT. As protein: CALGELRTIRLGEPEKLIF.

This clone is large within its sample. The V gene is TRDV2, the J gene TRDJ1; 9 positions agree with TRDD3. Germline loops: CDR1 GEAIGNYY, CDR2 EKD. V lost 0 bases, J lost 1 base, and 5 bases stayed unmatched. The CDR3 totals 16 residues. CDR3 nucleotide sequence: TGTGCCTGTGACACCGTTGGGGGATATTTCACCGATAAACTCATCTTT. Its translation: CACDTVGGYFTDKLIF.

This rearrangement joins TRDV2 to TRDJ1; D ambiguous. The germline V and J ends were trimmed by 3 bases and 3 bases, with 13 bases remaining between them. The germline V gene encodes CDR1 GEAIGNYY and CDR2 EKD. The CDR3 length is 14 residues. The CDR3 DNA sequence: TGTGCCTGTGACGCTATGGAGAGAGCCGATAAACTCATCTTT. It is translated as CACDAMERADKLIF.

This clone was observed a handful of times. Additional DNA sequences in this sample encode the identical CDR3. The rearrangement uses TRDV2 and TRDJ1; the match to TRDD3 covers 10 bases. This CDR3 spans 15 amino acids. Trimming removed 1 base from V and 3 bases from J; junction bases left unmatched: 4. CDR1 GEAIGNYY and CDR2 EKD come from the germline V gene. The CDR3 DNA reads TGTGCCTGTGACACTTTACTGGGGGATTCCGATAAACTCATCTTT. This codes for CACDTLLGDSDKLIF.

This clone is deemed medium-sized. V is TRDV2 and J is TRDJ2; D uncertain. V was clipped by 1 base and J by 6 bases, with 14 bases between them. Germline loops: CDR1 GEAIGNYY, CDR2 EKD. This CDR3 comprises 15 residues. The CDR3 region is CACDTVLRGPAQLFF. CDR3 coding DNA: TGTGCCTGTGACACGGTTCTGCGCGGTCCAGCACAACTCTTCTTT.

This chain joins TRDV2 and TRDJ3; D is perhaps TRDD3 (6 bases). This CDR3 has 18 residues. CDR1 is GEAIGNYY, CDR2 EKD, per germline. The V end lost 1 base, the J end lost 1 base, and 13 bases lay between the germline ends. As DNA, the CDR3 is TGTGCCTGTGACACGTTGGGGGCTAAGTCCTGGGACACCCGACAGATGTTTTTC. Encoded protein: CACDTLGAKSWDTRQMFF.

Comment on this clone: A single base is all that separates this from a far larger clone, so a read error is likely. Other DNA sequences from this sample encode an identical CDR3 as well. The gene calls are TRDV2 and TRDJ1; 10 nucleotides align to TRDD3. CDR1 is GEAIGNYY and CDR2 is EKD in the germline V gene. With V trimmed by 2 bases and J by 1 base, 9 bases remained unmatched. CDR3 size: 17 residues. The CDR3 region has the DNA TGTGCCTGTGACAAACTGGGGGATCTGGGTCTCACCGATAAACTCATCTTT. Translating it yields CACDKLGDLGLTDKLIF.

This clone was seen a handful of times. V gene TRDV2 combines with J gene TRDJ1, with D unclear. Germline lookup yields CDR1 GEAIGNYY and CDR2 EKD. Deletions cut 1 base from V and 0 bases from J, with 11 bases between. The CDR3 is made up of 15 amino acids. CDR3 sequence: CACDTVSVNTDKLIF. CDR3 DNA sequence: TGTGCCTGTGACACGGTTTCTGTTAACACCGATAAACTCATCTTT.

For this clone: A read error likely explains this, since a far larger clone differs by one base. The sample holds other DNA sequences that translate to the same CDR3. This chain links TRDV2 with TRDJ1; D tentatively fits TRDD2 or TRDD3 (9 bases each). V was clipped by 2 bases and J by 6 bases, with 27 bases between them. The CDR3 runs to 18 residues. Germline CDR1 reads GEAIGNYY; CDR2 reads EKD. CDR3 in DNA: TGTGCCTGTGACAGCCTTCCTACTTCTGGGGGATCAGGGCATAAACTCATCTTT. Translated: CACDSLPTSGGSGHKLIF.

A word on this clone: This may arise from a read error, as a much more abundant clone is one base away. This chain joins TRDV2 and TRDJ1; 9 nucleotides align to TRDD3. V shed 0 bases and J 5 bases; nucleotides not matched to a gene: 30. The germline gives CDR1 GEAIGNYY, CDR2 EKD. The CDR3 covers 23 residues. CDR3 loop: CACDTVGVTGGERERGDPDKLIF. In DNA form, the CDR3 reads TGTGCCTGTGACACCGTAGGGGTTACTGGGGGAGAACGAGAGAGGGGGGATCCGGATAAACTCATCTTT.

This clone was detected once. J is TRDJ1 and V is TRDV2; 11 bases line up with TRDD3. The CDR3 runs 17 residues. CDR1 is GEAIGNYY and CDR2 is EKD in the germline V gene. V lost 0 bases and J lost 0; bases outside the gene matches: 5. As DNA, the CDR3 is TGTGCCTGTGACACCTTGGGGGATACGACGTACACCGATAAACTCATCTTT. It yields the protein CACDTLGDTTYTDKLIF.

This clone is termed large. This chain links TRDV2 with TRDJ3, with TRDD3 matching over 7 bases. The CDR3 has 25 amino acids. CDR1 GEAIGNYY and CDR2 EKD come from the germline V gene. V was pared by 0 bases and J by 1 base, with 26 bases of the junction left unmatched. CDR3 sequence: CACDTVSGWGTPLRLSSWDTRQMFF. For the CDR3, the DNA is TGTGCCTGTGACACCGTGAGTGGATGGGGGACCCCGCTTCGTTTATCGTCCTGGGACACCCGACAGATGTTTTTC.

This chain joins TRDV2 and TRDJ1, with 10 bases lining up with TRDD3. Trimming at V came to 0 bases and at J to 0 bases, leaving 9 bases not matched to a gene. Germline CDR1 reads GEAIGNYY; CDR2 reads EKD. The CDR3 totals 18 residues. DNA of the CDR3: TGTGCCTGTGACACCAACTTCCCGACTGGGGGATACACCGATAAACTCATCTTT. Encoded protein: CACDTNFPTGGYTDKLIF.

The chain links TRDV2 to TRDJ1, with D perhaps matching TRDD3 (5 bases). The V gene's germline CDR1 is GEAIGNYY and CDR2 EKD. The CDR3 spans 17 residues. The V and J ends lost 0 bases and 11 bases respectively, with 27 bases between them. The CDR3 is CACDTVSMHGEDRGLIF. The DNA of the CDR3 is TGTGCCTGTGACACCGTAAGCATGCATGGGGAGGATAGAGGGCTCATCTTT.

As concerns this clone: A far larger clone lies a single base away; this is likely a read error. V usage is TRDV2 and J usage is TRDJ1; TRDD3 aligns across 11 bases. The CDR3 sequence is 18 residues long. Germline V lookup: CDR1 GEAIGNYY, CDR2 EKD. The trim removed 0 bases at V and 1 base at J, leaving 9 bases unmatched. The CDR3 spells CACDTVGLGDIGTDKLIF. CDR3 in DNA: TGTGCCTGTGACACCGTCGGACTGGGGGATATTGGCACCGATAAACTCATCTTT.